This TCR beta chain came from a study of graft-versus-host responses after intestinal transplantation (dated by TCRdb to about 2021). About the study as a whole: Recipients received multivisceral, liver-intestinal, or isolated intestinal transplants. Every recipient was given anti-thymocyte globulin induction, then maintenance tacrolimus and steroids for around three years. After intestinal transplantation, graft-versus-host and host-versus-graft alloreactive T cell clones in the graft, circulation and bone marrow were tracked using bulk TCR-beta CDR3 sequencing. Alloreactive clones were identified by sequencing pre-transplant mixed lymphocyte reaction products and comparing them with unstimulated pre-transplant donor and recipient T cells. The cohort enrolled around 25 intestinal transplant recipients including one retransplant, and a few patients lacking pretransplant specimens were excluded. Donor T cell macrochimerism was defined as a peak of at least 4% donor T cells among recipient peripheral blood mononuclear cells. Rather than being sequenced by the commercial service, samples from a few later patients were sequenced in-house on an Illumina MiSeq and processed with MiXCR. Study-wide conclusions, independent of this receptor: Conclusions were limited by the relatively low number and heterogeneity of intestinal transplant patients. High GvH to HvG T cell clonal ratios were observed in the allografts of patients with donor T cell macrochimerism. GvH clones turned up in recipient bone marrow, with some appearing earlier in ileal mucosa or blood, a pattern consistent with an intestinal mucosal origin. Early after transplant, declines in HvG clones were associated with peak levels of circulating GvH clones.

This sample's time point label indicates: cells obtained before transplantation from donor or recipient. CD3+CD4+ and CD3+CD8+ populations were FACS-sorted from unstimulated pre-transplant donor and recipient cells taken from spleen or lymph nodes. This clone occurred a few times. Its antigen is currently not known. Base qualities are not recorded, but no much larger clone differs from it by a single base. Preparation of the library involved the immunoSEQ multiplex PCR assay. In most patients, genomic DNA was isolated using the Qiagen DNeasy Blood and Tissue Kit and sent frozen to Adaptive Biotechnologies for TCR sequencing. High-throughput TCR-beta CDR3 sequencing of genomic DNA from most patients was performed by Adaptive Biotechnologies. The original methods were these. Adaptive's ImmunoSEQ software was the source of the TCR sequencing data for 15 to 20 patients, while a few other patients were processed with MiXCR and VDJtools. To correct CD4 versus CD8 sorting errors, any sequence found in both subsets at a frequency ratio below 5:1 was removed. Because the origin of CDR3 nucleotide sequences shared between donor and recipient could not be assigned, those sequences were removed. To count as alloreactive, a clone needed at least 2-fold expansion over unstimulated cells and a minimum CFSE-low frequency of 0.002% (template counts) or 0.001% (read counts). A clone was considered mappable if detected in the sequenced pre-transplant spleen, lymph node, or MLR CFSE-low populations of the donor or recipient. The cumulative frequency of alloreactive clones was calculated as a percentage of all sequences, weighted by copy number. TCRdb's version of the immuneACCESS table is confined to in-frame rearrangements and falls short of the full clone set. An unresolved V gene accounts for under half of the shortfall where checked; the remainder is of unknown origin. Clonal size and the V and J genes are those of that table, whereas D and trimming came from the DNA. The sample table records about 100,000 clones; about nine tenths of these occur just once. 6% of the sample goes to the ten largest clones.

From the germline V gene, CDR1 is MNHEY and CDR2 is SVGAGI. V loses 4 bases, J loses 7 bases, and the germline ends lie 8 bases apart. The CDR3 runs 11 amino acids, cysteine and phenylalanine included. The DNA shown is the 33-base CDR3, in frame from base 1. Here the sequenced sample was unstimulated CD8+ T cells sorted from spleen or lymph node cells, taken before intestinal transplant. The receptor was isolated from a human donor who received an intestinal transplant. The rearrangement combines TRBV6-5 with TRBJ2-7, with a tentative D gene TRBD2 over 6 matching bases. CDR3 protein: CASSSGREQYF. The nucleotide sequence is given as TGTGCCAGCAGTTCGGGGAGGGAGCAGTACTTC.